This TCR beta chain was obtained from a study of blood T cell repertoires in COVID-19. Study summary: The United States, Italy and Spain provided the acute and convalescent COVID-19 samples. T cells, B-cell-depleted T cells, or PBMCs provided the cDNA or gDNA that served as material.

Germline V CDR1 and CDR2: SEHNR, FQNEAQ (reference sequence). The CDR3 sequence is 12 residues long. V gave up 6 bases and J gave up 2 bases, with 8 bases separating them. Authors' methods: Amplification of reference gene primers provided the estimated nucleated cell counts. Only in-frame clones appear in the TCRdb table, and some are missing; sequencing was by immunoSEQ multiplex PCR. V, J and clone size reflect that table, while D and trimming were determined from the DNA. The table lists 270,000 or so clones, 86% of them singletons. The sequence derives from a man aged 40-49 years with active or convalescent COVID-19. The chain employs TRBV7-9 and TRBJ2-7; tentatively, D is TRBD2 (6 bases). Sequencing input: peripheral blood. CDR3 coding DNA: TGTGCCAGCAGTAGCGGAACCTACGAGCAGTACTTC. Amino acids: CASSSGTYEQYF.